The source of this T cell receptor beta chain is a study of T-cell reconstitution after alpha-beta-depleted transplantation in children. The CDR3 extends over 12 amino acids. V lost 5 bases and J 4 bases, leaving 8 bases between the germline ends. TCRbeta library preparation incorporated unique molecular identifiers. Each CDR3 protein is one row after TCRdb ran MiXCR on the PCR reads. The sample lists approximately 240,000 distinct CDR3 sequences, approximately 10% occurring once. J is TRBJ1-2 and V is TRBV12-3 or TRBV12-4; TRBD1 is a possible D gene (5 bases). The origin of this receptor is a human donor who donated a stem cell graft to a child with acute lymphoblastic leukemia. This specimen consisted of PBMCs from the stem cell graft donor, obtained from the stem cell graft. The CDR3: CASSAGFYGYTF. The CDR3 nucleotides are TGTGCCAGCAGTGCAGGGTTCTATGGCTACACCTTC.